This TCR beta chain was recorded in a study of breast tumors, draining lymph nodes, adjacent tissues. Axillary draining lymph nodes of breast cancer patients supplied the node samples. The CDR3 consists of 15 residues. CDR1 and CDR2 from the germline V gene are DFQATT and SNEGSKA (reference sequence). V shed 5 bases and J 8 bases; nucleotides not matched to a gene: 12. TCRdb independently ran MiXCR on the multiplex PCR reads; one entry per CDR3 protein. The top ten clones hold roughly 4.3% of a sample with 170,000 or so distinct CDR3 sequences, roughly 30% of them seen once. This clonotype has a count of ten or more. Its antigen is undetermined. Study findings and constraints: Findings are consistent with lymph node origin and intratumoral expansion of most tumor T cells. Compared with lymph nodes, tumors were less diverse; compared with nontumor tissue, more. The lymph node origin of tumor T cells was framed as consistent with a hypothesis, not demonstrated.

This sequence originates from a female donor with breast cancer. Some clones in this sample may be carry-over from other donors' samples. This chain joins TRBV20-1 and TRBJ2-1, with 10 bases lining up with TRBD2. Sequenced material: axillary lymph node tissue. The CDR3 region is CSAPEAAGGSDEQFF. The DNA of the CDR3 is TGCAGTGCTCCGGAGGCAGCGGGAGGGAGTGATGAGCAGTTCTTC.